Listed below are T cell receptor beta chains from one sample, sequenced in a study of early T cells in non-severe SARS-CoV-2 infection. TCRdb called the 5' RACE reads again in MiXCR, with one record for every CDR3 protein. The sample yields roughly 70,000 distinct CDR3 sequences, roughly an eighth seen once. Input material: whole blood. The origin of the receptors is an adult who was a healthcare worker with PCR-confirmed SARS-CoV-2 infection or an uninfected control (not recorded which). The CDR3 runs from the conserved cysteine through the conserved F or W. A D gene is named only where the DNA matches it firmly. Rows may omit the clone size; those that give it use once, few, many or a size class.

abundance | j_gene | v_gene | d_gene | CDR3nt | CDR3aa
NA | TRBJ2-3 | TRBV29-1 | TRBD1 | TGCAGCGTTGGGACAGGGGTCGATACGCAGTATTTT | CSVGTGVDTQYF
few | TRBJ2-3 | TRBV29-1 | TRBD2 | TGCAGCGTTGTAGGGAGGGCGGCCACAGATACGCAGTATTTT | CSVVGRAATDTQYF
NA | TRBJ2-7 | TRBV6-2/TRBV6-3 | TRBD2 | TGTGCCAGCAGCCCTGGACTAGCGAGTGAGCAGTACTTC | CASSPGLASEQYF
few | TRBJ2-7 | TRBV20-1 | TRBD1 | TGCAGTGCTAGAACTTACAGGGGCTCCTACGAGCAGTACTTC | CSARTYRGSYEQYF
many | TRBJ2-3 | TRBV27 | NA | TGTGCCAGCAGTGTAGGAGCTGATACGCAGTATTTT | CASSVGADTQYF
many | TRBJ2-3 | TRBV9 | TRBD2 | TGTGCCAGCAGCGTAGCTACGGGACTAGCGGATACTAGCACAGATACGCAGTATTTT | CASSVATGLADTSTDTQYF
few | TRBJ2-1 | TRBV3-1 | NA | TGTGCCAGCAGCCAAGATGGAGCACACCCCAATGAGCAGTTCTTC | CASSQDGAHPNEQFF
many | TRBJ1-3 | TRBV12-5 | TRBD1 | TGTGCTAGTGGTGTGCTACCCGGGACAGAAAACACCATATATTTT | CASGVLPGTENTIYF
many | TRBJ2-1 | TRBV12-3/TRBV12-4 | NA | TGTGCCAAGAGACTAGTTCTCGTGATTATACTCTCCTACAATGAGCAGTTCTTC | CAKRLVLVIILSYNEQFF
many | TRBJ1-2 | TRBV27 | TRBD1 | TGTGCCAGCAGTATACAGGGGGGCTATGGCTACACCTTC | CASSIQGGYGYTF
many | TRBJ1-6 | TRBV5-1 | TRBD1 | TGCGCCAGCAGCTCCGGGACAGAGTATAATTCACCCCTCCACTTT | CASSSGTEYNSPLHF
many | TRBJ2-3 | TRBV24-1 | TRBD2 | TGTGCCACCAGTGATCGACTAGCGGGCCAGGACACAGATACGCAGTATTTT | CATSDRLAGQDTDTQYF
many | TRBJ1-6 | TRBV18 | TRBD1 | TGTGCCAGCTCACCCACAGGGGGGGATTCACCCCTCCACTTT | CASSPTGGDSPLHF
many | TRBJ2-1 | TRBV29-1 | NA | TGCAGCGTTGAAGACCCAAACGTTATTGAGCAGTTCTTC | CSVEDPNVIEQFF
NA | TRBJ1-1 | TRBV2 | NA | TGTGCCAGCAGTGAGGGGCCGGCGCCTTTCTTT | CASSEGPAPFF
many | TRBJ1-2 | TRBV11-2 | NA | TGTGCCAGCAGCTTTGACGGCCAATATGGCTACACCTTC | CASSFDGQYGYTF
many | TRBJ2-3 | TRBV6-2/TRBV6-3 | NA | TGTGCCAGCAGTCTCAGTTTGGCGGATACGCAGTATTTT | CASSLSLADTQYF
many | TRBJ2-7 | TRBV30 | NA | TGTGCCTGTACCACTCGGAGCATGTCCTACGAGCAGTACTTC | CACTTRSMSYEQYF
many | TRBJ2-1 | TRBV19 | NA | TGTGCCAGTAGTATAGGAGGATTATACAATGAGCAGTTCTTC | CASSIGGLYNEQFF
many | TRBJ2-5 | TRBV28 | NA | TGTGCCAGCAGTTCCCGGGACACCGGCGAGGAGACCCAGTACTTC | CASSSRDTGEETQYF
many | TRBJ1-4 | TRBV5-1 | NA | TGCGCCAGCAGCTTTGACTGGCTCTCAAATGAAAAACTGTTTTTT | CASSFDWLSNEKLFF
NA | TRBJ2-3 | TRBV29-1 | NA | TGCAGCGTTGACGGCCTTCCCACAGATACGCAGTATTTT | CSVDGLPTDTQYF
NA | TRBJ2-3 | TRBV12-3/TRBV12-4 | NA | TGTGCCAGCAGTATGGGGGCGGGTACGCAGTATTTT | CASSMGAGTQYF
many | TRBJ1-1 | TRBV6-5 | NA | TGTGCCAGCAGTTACTCAATTCAGCGGGACACTGAAGCTTTCTTT | CASSYSIQRDTEAFF
NA | TRBJ1-5 | TRBV29-1 | NA | TGCAGCGTTCTCACAGGGTCTCGCAATCAGCCCCAGCATTTT | CSVLTGSRNQPQHF
many | TRBJ2-3 | TRBV20-1 | NA | TGCAGTGCCCCAAGGGGGGGCACAGATACGCAGTATTTT | CSAPRGGTDTQYF
many | TRBJ2-1 | TRBV24-1 | NA | TGTGCCACCAGTGATACAGGGAGCTCCTACAATGAGCAGTTCTTC | CATSDTGSSYNEQFF
many | TRBJ2-1 | TRBV10-3 | NA | TGTGCCATCAGTGGCTCCCGGGGGGCCTCACGACCCAATGAGCAGTTCTTC | CAISGSRGASRPNEQFF
many | TRBJ2-3 | TRBV20-1 | NA | TGCAGTGCCAGGAAGCGGGCAGATACGCAGTATTTT | CSARKRADTQYF
many | TRBJ2-7 | TRBV12-2 | NA | TGTGCAAGTCGCTTAGGCCCCCCCCGACTGATCTACGAGCAGTACTTC | CASRLGPPRLIYEQYF
many | TRBJ2-7 | TRBV9 | TRBD1 | TGTGCCAGCAGCGTAGACGGACAACTGACAGGGGAGCAGTACTTC | CASSVDGQLTGEQYF
NA | TRBJ2-1 | TRBV29-1 | TRBD2 | TGCAGCGTTGCTCGCCGCACTAGCGGGAGAAGCAATGAGCAGTTCTTC | CSVARRTSGRSNEQFF
many | TRBJ1-1 | TRBV4-2 | NA | TGTGCCAGCAGCCATCAGATATCCGCTGAAGCTTTCTTT | CASSHQISAEAFF
many | TRBJ2-1 | TRBV6-2/TRBV6-3 | NA | TGTGCCAGCAGCTACGGGCGGGGCCCCTACAATGAGCAGTTCTTC | CASSYGRGPYNEQFF
NA | TRBJ2-6 | TRBV4-3 | NA | TGCGCCAGCAGCCAAGAGAGTCGCTCTGGGGCCAACGTCCTGACTTTC | CASSQESRSGANVLTF
many | TRBJ2-1 | TRBV20-1 | NA | TGCAGTGCCTATGTGGGTACTGAATCCTACAATGAGCAGTTCTTC | CSAYVGTESYNEQFF
many | TRBJ2-5 | TRBV7-2 | NA | TGTGCCAGCACCGACGGGACTTGGAAAGAGACCCAGTACTTC | CASTDGTWKETQYF
few | TRBJ2-7 | TRBV3-1 | TRBD1 | TGTGCCAGCAGCCCGTGGGACAGGGATTACGAGCAGTACTTC | CASSPWDRDYEQYF
many | TRBJ2-3 | TRBV27 | NA | NA | CASSFLAQASLTDTQYF
many | TRBJ2-3 | TRBV7-2 | NA | TGTGCCAGCAGCGCCGTCGGCCAAGAAAGCACAGATACGCAGTATTTT | CASSAVGQESTDTQYF
many | TRBJ2-3 | TRBV5-1 | TRBD2 | TGCGCCAGCAGAGCGGGGACCTTGGCAGATACGCAGTATTTT | CASRAGTLADTQYF